This TCR beta chain was captured by sequencing in a study of cytomegalovirus exposure and HLA in healthy donors. Study-level information: Early released data comprised some 91 million unique TCRs from HLA-typed donors. Most genotyped donors, approximately 81% of around 370, had Caucasian-associated genetic ancestry. The study, taken as a whole, reports: It was confirmed in vitro that a few of the CMV-associated chains were specific for CMV antigens. The authors later linked a missense DCLRE1C variant to TCR beta V- and J-gene trimming.

It was with 60 Vbeta and 13 Jbeta primers that the PCR ran. Profiling relied on immunoSEQ multiplex PCR, and the TCRdb table lists in-frame clones only, not all of them. The data contain some 150,000 clones, 75% to 90% of them seen just once; the ten biggest clones take up approximately 1.4%. Regarding this clone: Its cognate antigen is unknown.

Material for sequencing was PBMCs. The clonotype comes from a woman aged 18-35 years in good health and CMV-seronegative.

Here the CDR3 DNA reads TGTGCCAGCAGGGAAATTTCGGGACACAGGGGCTATGGCTACACCTTC. Its protein is CASREISGHRGYGYTF. The chain has TRBV27 and TRBJ1-2; 7 positions agree with TRBD1. The CDR3 spans 16 residues. CDR1 is MNHEY, CDR2 SMNVEV, per germline (reference sequence). The V and J ends lost 6 bases and 4 bases, in that order; junction bases with no gene match: 14.